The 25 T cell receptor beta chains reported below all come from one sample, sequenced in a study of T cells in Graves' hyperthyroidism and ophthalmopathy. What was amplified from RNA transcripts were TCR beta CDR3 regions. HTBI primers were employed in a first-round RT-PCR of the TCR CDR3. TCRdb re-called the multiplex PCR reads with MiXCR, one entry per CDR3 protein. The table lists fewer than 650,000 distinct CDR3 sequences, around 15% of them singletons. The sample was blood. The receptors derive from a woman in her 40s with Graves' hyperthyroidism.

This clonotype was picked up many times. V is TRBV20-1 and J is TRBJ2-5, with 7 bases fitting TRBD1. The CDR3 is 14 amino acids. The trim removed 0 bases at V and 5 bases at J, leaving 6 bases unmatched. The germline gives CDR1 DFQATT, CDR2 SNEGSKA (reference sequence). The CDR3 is CSARDDRVGETQYF. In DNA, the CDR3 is TGCAGTGCTAGAGACGACAGGGTAGGGGAGACCCAGTACTTC.

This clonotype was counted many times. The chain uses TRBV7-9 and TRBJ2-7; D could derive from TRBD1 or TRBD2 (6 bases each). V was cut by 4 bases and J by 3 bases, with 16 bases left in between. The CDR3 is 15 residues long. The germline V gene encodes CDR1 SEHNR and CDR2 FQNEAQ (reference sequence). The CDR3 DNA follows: TGTGCCAGCAGCTCGTTTTCGGGGGCTTTCTACGAGCAGTACTTC. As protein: CASSSFSGAFYEQYF.

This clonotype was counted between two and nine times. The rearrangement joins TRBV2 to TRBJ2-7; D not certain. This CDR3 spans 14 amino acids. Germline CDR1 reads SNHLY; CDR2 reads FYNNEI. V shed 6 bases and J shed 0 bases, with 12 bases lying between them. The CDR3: CASRGAASSYEQYF. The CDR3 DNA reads TGTGCCAGCAGGGGTGCGGCAAGCTCCTACGAGCAGTACTTC.

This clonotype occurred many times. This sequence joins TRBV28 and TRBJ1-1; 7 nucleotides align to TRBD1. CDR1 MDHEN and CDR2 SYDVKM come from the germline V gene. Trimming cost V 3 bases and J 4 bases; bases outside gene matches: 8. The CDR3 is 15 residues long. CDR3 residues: CASSFRRQGGTEAFF. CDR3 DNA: TGTGCCAGCAGTTTCCGTAGACAGGGTGGCACTGAAGCTTTCTTT.

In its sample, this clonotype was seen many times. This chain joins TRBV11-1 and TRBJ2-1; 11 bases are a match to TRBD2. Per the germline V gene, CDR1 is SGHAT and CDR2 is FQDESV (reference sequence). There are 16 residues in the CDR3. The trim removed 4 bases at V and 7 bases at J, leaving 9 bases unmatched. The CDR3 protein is CASSSTRLAGGNEQFF. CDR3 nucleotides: TGTGCCAGCAGCTCCACTCGGTTAGCGGGAGGGAATGAGCAGTTCTTC.

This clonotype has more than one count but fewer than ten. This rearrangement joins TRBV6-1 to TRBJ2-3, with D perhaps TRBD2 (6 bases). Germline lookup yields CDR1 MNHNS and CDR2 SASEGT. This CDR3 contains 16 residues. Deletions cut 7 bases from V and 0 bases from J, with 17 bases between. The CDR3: CASINRDSDSTDTQYF. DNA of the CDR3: TGTGCCAGCATTAACCGGGACTCCGATAGCACAGATACGCAGTATTTT.

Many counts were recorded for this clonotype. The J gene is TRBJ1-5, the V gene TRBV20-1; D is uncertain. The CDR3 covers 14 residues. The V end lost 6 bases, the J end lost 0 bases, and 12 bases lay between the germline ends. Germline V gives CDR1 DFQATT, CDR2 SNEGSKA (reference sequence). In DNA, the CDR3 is TGCAGTGCCAACCGGGCCGATAGCAATCAGCCCCAGCATTTT. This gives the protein CSANRADSNQPQHF.

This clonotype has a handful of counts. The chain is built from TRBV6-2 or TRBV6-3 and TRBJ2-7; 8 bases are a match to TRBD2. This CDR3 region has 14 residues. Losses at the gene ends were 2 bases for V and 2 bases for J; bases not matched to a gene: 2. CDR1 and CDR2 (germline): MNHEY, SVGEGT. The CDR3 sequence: CASSYSGSTYEQYF. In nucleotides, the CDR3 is TGTGCCAGCAGTTACAGCGGGAGCACCTACGAGCAGTACTTC.

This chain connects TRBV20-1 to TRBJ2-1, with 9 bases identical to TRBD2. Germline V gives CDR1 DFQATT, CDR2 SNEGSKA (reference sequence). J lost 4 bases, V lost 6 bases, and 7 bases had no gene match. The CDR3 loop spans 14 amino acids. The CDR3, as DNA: TGCAGTGCAACAGGACTAGCGTGGTACAATGAGCAGTTCTTC. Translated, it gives CSATGLAWYNEQFF.

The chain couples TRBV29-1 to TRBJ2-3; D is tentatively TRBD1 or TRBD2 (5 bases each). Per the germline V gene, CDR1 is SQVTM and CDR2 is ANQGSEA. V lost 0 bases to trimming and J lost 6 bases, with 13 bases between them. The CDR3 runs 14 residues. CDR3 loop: CSVEDPWGKDTQYF. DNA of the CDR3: TGCAGCGTTGAAGACCCGTGGGGGAAGGATACGCAGTATTTT.

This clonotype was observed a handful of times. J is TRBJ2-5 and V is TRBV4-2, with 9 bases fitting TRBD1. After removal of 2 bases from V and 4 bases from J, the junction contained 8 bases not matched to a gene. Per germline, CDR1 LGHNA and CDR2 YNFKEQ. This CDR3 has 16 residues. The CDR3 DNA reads TGTGCCAGCAGCCAAACCCCCACACAGGGGGCAGAGACCCAGTACTTC. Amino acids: CASSQTPTQGAETQYF.

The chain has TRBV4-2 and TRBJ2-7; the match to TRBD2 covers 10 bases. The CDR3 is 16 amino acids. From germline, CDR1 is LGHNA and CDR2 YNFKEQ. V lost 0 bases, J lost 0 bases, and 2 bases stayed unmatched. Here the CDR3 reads CASSQDSSGGSYEQYF. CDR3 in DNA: TGTGCCAGCAGCCAAGATTCTAGCGGGGGCTCCTACGAGCAGTACTTC.

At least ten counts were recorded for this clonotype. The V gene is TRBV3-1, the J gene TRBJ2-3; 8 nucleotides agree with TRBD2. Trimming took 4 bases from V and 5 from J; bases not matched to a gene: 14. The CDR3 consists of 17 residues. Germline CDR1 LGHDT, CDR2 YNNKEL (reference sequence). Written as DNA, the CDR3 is TGTGCCAGCAGCCGCAATGTGCGGAGCGGGAGTGGAGATACGCAGTATTTT. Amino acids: CASSRNVRSGSGDTQYF.

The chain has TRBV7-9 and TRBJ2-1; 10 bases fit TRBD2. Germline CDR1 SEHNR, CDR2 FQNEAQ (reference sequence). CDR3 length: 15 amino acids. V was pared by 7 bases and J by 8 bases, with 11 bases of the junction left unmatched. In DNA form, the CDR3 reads TGTGCCAGCAAGAAACCTAGCGGGAGTAAATATGAGCAGTTCTTC. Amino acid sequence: CASKKPSGSKYEQFF.

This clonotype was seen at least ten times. For the CDR3, the DNA is TGTGCCAGCAGTTACACGCCTGACAGCGGGGAGCTGTTTTTT. Translated: CASSYTPDSGELFF. The J gene is TRBJ2-2, the V gene TRBV6-5, with D perhaps TRBD1 (5 bases). The CDR3 contains 14 residues. V was trimmed by 2 bases and J by 7 bases, leaving 11 bases between them. Per the germline V gene, CDR1 is MNHEY and CDR2 is SVGAGI.

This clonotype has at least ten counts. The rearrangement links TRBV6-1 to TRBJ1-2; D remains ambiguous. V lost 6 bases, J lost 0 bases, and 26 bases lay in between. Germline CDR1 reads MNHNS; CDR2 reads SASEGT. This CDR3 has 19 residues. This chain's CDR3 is CASSLDPAAMDGANYGYTF. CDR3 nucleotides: TGTGCCAGCAGCTTAGACCCCGCGGCAATGGACGGGGCTAACTATGGCTACACCTTC.

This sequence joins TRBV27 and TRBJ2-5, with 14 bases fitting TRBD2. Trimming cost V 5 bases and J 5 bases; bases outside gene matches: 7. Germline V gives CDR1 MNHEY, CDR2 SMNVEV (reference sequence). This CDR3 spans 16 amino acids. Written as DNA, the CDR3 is TGTGCCAGCAGTCGGGGACTAGCGGGAGATTGGGAGACCCAGTACTTC. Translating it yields CASSRGLAGDWETQYF.

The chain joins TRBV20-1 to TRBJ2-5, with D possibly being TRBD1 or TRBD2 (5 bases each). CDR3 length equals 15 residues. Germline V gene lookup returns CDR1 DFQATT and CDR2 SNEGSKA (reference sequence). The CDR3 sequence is CMIETRDPHKGTQYF. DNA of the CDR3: TGCATGATCGAGACAAGGGACCCCCACAAGGGGACCCAGTACTTC.

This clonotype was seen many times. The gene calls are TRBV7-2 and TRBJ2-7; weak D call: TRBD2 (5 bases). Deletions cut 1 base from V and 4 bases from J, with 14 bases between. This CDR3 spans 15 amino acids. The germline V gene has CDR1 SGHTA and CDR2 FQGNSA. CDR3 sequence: CASSLDLGVSYEQYF. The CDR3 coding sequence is TGTGCCAGCAGCTTAGATCTGGGAGTTTCATACGAGCAGTACTTC. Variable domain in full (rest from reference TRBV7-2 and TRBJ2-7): GAGVSQSPSNKVTEKGKDVELRCDPISGHTALYWYRQSLGQGLEFLIYFQGNSAPDKSGLPSDRFSAERTGGSVSTLTIQRTQQEDSAVYLCASSLDLGVSYEQYFGPGTRLTVT.

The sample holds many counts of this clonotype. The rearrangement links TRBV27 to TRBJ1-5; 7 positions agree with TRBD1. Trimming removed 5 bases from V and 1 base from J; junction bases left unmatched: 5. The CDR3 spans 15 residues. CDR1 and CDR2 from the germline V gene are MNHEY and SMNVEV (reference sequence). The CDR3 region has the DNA TGTGCCAGCAGTCGACAGGGAATGAGCAATCAGCCCCAGCATTTT. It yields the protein CASSRQGMSNQPQHF.

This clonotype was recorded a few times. CDR3 loop: CASGMDSRNEKLFF. DNA of the CDR3: TGTGCTAGTGGTATGGACAGTCGTAATGAAAAACTGTTTTTT. This rearrangement joins TRBV12-5 to TRBJ1-4, with D tentatively TRBD1 (6 bases). Germline V gene sequence: CDR1 LGHNT, CDR2 FRNRAP. The CDR3 is 14 amino acids. V was shortened by 5 bases and J by 4 bases, with 11 bases between the two germline ends.

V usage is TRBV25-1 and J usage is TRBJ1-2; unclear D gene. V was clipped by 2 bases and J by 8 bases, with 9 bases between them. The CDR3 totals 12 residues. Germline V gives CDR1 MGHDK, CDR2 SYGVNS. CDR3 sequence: CASSEEGGGYTF. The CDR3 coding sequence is TGTGCCAGCAGTGAAGAGGGAGGAGGCTACACCTTC.

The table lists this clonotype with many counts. As DNA, the CDR3 is TGTGCCAGCAGTTCAGGACTAGCGGGAACCTACGAGCAGTACTTC. Translating gives CASSSGLAGTYEQYF. This chain joins TRBV28 and TRBJ2-7; 12 bases agree with TRBD2. The CDR3 spans 15 residues. CDR1 is MDHEN, CDR2 SYDVKM, per germline. V was pared by 4 bases and J by 2 bases, with 3 bases of the junction left unmatched.

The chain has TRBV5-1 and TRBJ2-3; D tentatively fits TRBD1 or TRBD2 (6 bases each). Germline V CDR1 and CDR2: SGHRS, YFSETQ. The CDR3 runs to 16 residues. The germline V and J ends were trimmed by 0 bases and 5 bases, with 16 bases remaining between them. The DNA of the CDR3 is TGCGCCAGCAGCTTGGTCCTCGGGGGCAGGGGAGATACGCAGTATTTT. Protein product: CASSLVLGGRGDTQYF.

Here the CDR3 DNA reads TGTGCCAGCAGTGATAGGGGGCATGCAGATACGCAGTATTTT. This sequence encodes CASSDRGHADTQYF. The V gene is TRBV6-1, the J gene TRBJ2-3, with 7 bases that match TRBD1. The CDR3 sequence is 14 residues long. V lost 3 bases, J lost 4 bases, and 4 bases stayed unmatched. Germline-derived CDR1 and CDR2 are MNHNS and SASEGT.